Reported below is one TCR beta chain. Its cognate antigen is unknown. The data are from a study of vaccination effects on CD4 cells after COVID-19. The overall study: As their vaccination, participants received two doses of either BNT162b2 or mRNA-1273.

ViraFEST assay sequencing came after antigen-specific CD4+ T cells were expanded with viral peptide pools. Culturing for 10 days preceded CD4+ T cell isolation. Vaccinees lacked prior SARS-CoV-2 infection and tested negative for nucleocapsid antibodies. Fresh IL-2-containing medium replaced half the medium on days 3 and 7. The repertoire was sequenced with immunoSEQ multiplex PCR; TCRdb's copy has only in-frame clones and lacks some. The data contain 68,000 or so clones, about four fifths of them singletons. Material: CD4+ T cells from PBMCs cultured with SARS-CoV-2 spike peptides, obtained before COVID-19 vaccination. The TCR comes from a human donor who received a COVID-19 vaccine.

DNA for the CDR3: TGTGCCAGCAGACGAACAGGGGAAGGTACGCAGTATTTT. It translates to CASRRTGEGTQYF. V is TRBV2 and J is TRBJ2-3, with TRBD1 matching 7 bases. Germline V gene data show CDR1 as SNHLY and CDR2 as FYNNEI. V was clipped by 6 bases and J by 8 bases; unmatched bases: 8. The CDR3 is made up of 13 amino acids.